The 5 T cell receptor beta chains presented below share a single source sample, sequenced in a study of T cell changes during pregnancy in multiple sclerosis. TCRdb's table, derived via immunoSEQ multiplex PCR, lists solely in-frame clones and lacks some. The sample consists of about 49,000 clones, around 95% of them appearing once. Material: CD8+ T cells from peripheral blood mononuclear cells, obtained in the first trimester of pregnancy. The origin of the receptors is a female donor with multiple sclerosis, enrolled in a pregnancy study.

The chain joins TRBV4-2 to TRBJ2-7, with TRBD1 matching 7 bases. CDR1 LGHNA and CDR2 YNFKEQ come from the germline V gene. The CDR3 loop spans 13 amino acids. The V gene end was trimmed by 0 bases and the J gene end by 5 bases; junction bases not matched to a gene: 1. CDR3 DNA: TGTGCCAGCAGCCAAGAAGGGGGCGACGAGCAGTACTTC. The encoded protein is CASSQEGGDEQYF.

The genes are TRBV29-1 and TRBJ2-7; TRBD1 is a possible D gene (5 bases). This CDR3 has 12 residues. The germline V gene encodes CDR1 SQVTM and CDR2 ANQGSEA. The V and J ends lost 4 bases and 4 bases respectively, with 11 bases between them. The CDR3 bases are TGCAGCGTTGGGGCGACAGATTACGAGCAGTACTTC. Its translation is CSVGATDYEQYF.

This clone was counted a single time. CDR3 DNA: TGTGCCAGCAGCGTAGGGGACAGGGCAAACGCTGAAGCTTTCTTT. It codes for CASSVGDRANAEAFF. The rearrangement joins TRBV9 to TRBJ1-1; TRBD1 matches 9 bases. The V segment lost 0 bases and the J segment 6 bases; nucleotides outside the gene matches: 6. Germline V gene data show CDR1 as SGDLS and CDR2 as YYNGEE. The CDR3 covers 15 residues.

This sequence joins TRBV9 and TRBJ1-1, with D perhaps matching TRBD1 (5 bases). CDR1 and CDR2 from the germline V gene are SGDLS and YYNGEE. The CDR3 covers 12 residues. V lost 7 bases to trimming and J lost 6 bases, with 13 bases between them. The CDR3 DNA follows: TGTGCCAGCGGCGAGGGGAAGGCTGAAGCTTTCTTT. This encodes CASGEGKAEAFF. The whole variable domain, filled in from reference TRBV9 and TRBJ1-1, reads DSGVTQTPKHLITATGQRVTLRCSPRSGDLSVYWYQQSLDQGLQFLIQYYNGEERAKGNILERFSAQQFPDLHSELNLSSLELGDSALYFCASGEGKAEAFFGQGTRLTVV.

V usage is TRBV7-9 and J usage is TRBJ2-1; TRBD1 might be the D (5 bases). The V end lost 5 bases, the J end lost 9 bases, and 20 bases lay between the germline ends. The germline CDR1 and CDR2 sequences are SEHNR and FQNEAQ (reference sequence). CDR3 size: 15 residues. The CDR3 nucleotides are TGTGCCAGCAGCCCAGTAGGGCCAGGGTTGAGTGAGCAGTTCTTC. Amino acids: CASSPVGPGLSEQFF.